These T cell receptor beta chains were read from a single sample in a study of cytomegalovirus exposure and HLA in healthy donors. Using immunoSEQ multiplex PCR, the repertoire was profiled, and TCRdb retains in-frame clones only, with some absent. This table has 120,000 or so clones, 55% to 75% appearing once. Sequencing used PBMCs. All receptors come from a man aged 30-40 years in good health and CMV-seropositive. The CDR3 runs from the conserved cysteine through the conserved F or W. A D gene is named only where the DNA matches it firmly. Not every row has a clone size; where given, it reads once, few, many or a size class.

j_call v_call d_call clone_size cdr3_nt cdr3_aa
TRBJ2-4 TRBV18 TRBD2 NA TGTGCCAGCTCTACAGCGGGATTAGGCATTCAGTACTTC CASSTAGLGIQYF
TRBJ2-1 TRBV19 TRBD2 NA TGTGCCAGTTCTAGCGGAGACTACAATGAGCAGTTCTTC CASSSGDYNEQFF
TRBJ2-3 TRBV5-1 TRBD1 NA TGCGCCAGCAGCCCTGCCGGGACAGGGGGCACAGATACGCAGTATTTT CASSPAGTGGTDTQYF
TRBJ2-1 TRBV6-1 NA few TGTGCCAGCAGTGGACTGGGGGGTGGCTCCTACAATGAGCAGTTCTTC CASSGLGGGSYNEQFF
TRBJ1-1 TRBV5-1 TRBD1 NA TGCGCCAGCAGCCGAGGGCCGGACAGGACGGCTTTCTTT CASSRGPDRTAFF
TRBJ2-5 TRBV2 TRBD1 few TGTGCCAGCAGCACCGGGACAGCTGACGAGACCCAGTACTTC CASSTGTADETQYF
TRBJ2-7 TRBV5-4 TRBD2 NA TGTGCCAGCAACCCGGCGGGACTAGCGGGAGCCTACGAGCAGTACTTC CASNPAGLAGAYEQYF
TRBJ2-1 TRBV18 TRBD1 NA TGTGCCAGCCAGCGGACAGGCGGACCCAATGAGCAGTTCTTC CASQRTGGPNEQFF
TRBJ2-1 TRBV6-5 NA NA TGTGCCAGCAGTCTCCCGACTCTTAGTGAGCAGTTCTTC CASSLPTLSEQFF
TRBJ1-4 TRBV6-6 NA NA TGTGCCAGCAGTTCACAGGAGGGTAATGAAAAACTGTTTTTT CASSSQEGNEKLFF
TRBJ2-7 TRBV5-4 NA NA TGTGCCAGCAGCTTGGATTCGAGATCCTACGAGCAGTACTTC CASSLDSRSYEQYF
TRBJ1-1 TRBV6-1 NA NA TGTGCCAGCACCCTCCGGGCCCCGGGGGACACTGAAGCTTTCTTT CASTLRAPGDTEAFF
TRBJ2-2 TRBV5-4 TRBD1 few TGTGCCAGCAGCGCCGCCCAGGACAGGGTATCGGGGGAGCTGTTTTTT CASSAAQDRVSGELFF
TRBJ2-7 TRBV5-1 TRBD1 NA TGCGCCAGCAGCTTGGGAGGGACAGGGAGTGCCCACGAGCAGTACTTC CASSLGGTGSAHEQYF
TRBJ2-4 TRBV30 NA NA TGTGCCTGGAGGGGGGGGCTAGCCAAAAACATTCAGTACTTC CAWRGGLAKNIQYF
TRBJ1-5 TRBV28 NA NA TGTGCCAGCAGGAAGGGGGGGCTTAGCAATCAGCCCCAGCATTTT CASRKGGLSNQPQHF
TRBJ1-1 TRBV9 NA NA TGTGCCAGCAGCGTCAGGGGAGACACTGAAGCTTTCTTT CASSVRGDTEAFF
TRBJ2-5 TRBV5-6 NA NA TGTGCCAGCAGCTGGAGGGACAGAGCAAAAGAGACCCAGTACTTC CASSWRDRAKETQYF
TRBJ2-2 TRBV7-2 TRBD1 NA TGTGCCAGCAGCCCACAGGGGTGGACCAACACCGGGGAGCTGTTTTTT CASSPQGWTNTGELFF
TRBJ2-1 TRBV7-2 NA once TGTGCCAGCAGCTTAGACAGGGCGGTTGAGCAGTTCTTC CASSLDRAVEQFF
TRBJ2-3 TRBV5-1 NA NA TGCGCCAGCAGCGCCCGGTGGGGCGGCGATACGCAGTATTTT CASSARWGGDTQYF
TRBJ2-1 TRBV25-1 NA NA TGTGCCAGCAGTGATCCCAGGGATGGGATATACAATGAGCAGTTCTTC CASSDPRDGIYNEQFF
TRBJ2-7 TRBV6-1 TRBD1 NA TGTGCCAGCAGGATTGGACAGGGCTACGAGCAGTACTTC CASRIGQGYEQYF
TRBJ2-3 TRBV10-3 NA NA TGTGCCATCAGTGGTATGGTGCTCGGGTCCGGAGGGACAGATACGCAGTATTTT CAISGMVLGSGGTDTQYF
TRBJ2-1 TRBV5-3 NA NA TGTGCCAGAAGCCCACACGCGGCCCGATACAATGAGCAGTTCTTC CARSPHAARYNEQFF
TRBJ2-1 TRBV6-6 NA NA TGTGCCAGCAGAAAGACACTTACCTACAATGAGCAGTTCTTC CASRKTLTYNEQFF
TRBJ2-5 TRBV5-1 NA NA TGCGCCAGCAGCCAGACTGCTGCCGGGGAGACCCAGTACTTC CASSQTAAGETQYF
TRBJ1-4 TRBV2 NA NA TGTGCCAGCAGTGGCCGCAGGTTTTCTAATGAAAAACTGTTTTTT CASSGRRFSNEKLFF
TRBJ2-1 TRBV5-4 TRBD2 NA TGTGCCAGCAGCACCTGGACTAGCGGGTACAATGAGCAGTTCTTC CASSTWTSGYNEQFF
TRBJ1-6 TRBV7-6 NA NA TGTGCCAGCAGCTCCAGGTGGGAGGGTAATTCACCCCTCCACTTT CASSSRWEGNSPLHF
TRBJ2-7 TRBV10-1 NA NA TGCGCCAGCAGTGATGGACAGAAACCCTACGAGCAGTACTTC CASSDGQKPYEQYF
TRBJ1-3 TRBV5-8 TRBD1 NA TGTGCCAGCAGCGGAGAACAGGGGAGCTCTGGAAACACCATATATTTT CASSGEQGSSGNTIYF
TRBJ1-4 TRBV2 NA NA TGTGCCAGCAGTGAAGCGGGGGGGGGTGCGTGGAAACTGTTTTTT CASSEAGGGAWKLFF
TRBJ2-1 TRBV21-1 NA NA TGTGCCAGCAGCAAAGTGCTGAGGACTCGTTTCTCCTACAATGAGCAGTTCTTC CASSKVLRTRFSYNEQFF
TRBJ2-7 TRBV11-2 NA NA TGTGCCAGCAGCTTATTTGGCTTTTTGCGCGGCACTTCCTACGAGCAGTACTTC CASSLFGFLRGTSYEQYF
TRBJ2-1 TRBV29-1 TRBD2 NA TGCAGCGTTCGGACTAGCGGGAGTTTCCCTCGGAATGAGCAGTTCTTC CSVRTSGSFPRNEQFF
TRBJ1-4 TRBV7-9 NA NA TGTGCCAGCAGCCCTCTTGGGGGAGGTGTTACCGGTGAAAAACTGTTTTTT CASSPLGGGVTGEKLFF
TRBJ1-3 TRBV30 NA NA TGTGCCTGGAATATCGGGACACCAGGAAACACCATATATTTT CAWNIGTPGNTIYF
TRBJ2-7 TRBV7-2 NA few TGTGCCAGCAGCTTAAAGAGACAGGACCCCTACGAGCAGTACTTC CASSLKRQDPYEQYF
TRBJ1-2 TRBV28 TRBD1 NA TGTGCCAGCAGTTTAGGCCGGGACAGGGGGTCTGGCTACACCTTC CASSLGRDRGSGYTF
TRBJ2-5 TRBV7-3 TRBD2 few TGTGCCAGCAGCTTAATGGGGATAGCGGGAGTGGGACCAGAGACCCAGTACTTC CASSLMGIAGVGPETQYF
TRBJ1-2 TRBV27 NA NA TGTGCCAGCAGGTTGAAGGGCAGGGGCGGCTACACCTTC CASRLKGRGGYTF
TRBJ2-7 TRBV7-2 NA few TGTGCCAGCAGCCTACCCTCCTACGAGCAGTACTTC CASSLPSYEQYF
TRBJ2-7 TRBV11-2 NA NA TGTGCCAGCAGCTTACCTTTTTGGGAGTCCTACGAGCAGTACTTC CASSLPFWESYEQYF
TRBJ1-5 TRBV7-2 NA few TGTGCCAGCAGCTTAGTTGGCAATAGCAATCAGCCCCAGCATTTT CASSLVGNSNQPQHF
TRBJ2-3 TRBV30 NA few TGTGCCTGGAGTGTACTGACAGCGAGTTGGACAGATACGCAGTATTTT CAWSVLTASWTDTQYF
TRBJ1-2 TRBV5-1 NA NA TGCGCCAGCAGCTCAGGACACGAACAATCACCTGGCTACACCTTC CASSSGHEQSPGYTF
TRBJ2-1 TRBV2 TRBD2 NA TGTGCCAGCACCGAGCGGGAGGGCTACAATGAGCAGTTCTTC CASTEREGYNEQFF
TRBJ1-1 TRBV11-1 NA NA TGTGCCAGCAGCCGCACAGTGAACACTGAAGCTTTCTTT CASSRTVNTEAFF
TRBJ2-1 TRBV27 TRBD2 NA TGTGCCAGCAGTTTACTAGCGGGAGGGCCCAACAATGAGCAGTTCTTC CASSLLAGGPNNEQFF
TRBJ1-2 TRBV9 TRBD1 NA TGTGCCAGCAGCCCCTCAGGGGGCTACTATGGCTACACCTTC CASSPSGGYYGYTF
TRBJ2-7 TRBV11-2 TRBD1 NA TGTGCCAGCAGCGGCCTTGGACAGGGGAACGAGCAGTACTTC CASSGLGQGNEQYF
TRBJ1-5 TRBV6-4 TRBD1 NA TGTGCCAGCAGTGTTTCCAGGGGGGACTCACGCAATCAGCCCCAGCATTTT CASSVSRGDSRNQPQHF
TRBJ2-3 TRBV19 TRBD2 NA TGTGCCAGTAGTCCGGGACTAGCGGGAGGGCTCCCAGATACGCAGTATTTT CASSPGLAGGLPDTQYF
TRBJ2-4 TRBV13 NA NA TGTGCCAGCAGCTCACATCGGCTAGCGAGTAGAAATGGCGTCAAAAACATTCAGTACTTC CASSSHRLASRNGVKNIQYF